The T cell receptor (beta chain) described here comes from a study of cytomegalovirus exposure and HLA in healthy donors. Notes on the study in general: The study designated about 180 TCR beta chains cytomegalovirus-associated.

This PCR relied on a set of 60 Vbeta primers and 13 Jbeta primers. Data came from immunoSEQ multiplex PCR; TCRdb stores just in-frame clones and leaves some out. Among about 110,000 clones listed, around two thirds were seen once. With respect to this clone: Its matching antigen is unknown.

Germline CDR1 is LNHDA and CDR2 is SQIVND (reference sequence). V lost 11 bases and J 1 base, leaving 26 bases between the germline ends. The CDR3 totals 17 residues. The chain employs TRBV19 and TRBJ1-2; D possibly corresponds to TRBD1 (6 bases). Sequencing was done on a sample of PBMCs. This TCR came from a man in his thirties or forties in good health and CMV-seropositive. The chain's CDR3 is CARGGPKGRDYNYGYTF. The DNA for the CDR3 is TGTGCCCGGGGGGGGCCCAAAGGCAGGGACTATAACTATGGCTACACCTTC.